This T cell receptor beta chain was recovered during a study of shared clonotypes between healthy human individuals. Study-level findings and limits: Sorted-subset sequencing, rarefaction showed, was incomplete despite large depth.

With respect to this clone: Its antigen is unidentified.

Authors' processing steps: From ImmunoSEQ came sequences covering only the junction and carrying no quality scores, so filtering differed. TCRdb keeps only in-frame clones here, not all; method: immunoSEQ multiplex PCR. That table supplies the V and J calls and clone size; D and trimming were determined from the DNA. The data hold about a million clones, with approximately 80% observed a single time. Sequencing used memory CD4+ T cells from PBMCs. Subset meaning: CD45RA-negative fraction. The TCR sequence derives from a man aged 18 to 29 in good health. Some clones in this sample may be carry-over from other donors' samples.

Written as DNA, the CDR3 is TGTGCCAGTAAGCGAACAGCTAGCGGTGCGCTGGAAAATGAGCAGTTCTTC. This gives the protein CASKRTASGALENEQFF. The chain links TRBV19 to TRBJ2-1; 7 nucleotides agree with TRBD2. Germline V gives CDR1 LNHDA, CDR2 SQIVND (reference sequence). Trimming removed 7 bases from V and 7 bases from J; junction bases left unmatched: 19. CDR3 length equals 17 residues.